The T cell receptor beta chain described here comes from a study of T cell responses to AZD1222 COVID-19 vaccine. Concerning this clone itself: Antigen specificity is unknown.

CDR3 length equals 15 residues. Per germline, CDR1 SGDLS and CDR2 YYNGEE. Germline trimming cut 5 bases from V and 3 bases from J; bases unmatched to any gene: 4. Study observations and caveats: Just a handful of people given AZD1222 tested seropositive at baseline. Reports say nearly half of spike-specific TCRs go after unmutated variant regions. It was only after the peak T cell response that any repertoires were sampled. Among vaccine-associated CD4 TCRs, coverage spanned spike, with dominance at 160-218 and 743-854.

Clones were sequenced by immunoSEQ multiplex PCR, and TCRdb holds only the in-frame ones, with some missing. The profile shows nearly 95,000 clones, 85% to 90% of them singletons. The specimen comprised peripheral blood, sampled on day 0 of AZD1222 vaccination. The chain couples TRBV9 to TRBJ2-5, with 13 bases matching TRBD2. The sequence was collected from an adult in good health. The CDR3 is CASSPGLAGKETQYF. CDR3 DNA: TGTGCCAGCAGTCCGGGACTAGCGGGGAAAGAGACCCAGTACTTC.